This entry lists 9 T cell receptor beta chains sequenced from one sample in a study of monozygotic twins with inflammatory bowel disease. TCRdb reprocessed the 5' RACE reads and keeps a single row for each CDR3 protein, giving no DNA. The specimen's table records 150,000 to 200,000 distinct CDR3 sequences. The source material was blood. These receptors were taken from a human donor with ulcerative colitis or Crohn's disease, or a healthy co-twin of an affected twin (not recorded which).

The chain uses TRBV7-8 and TRBJ2-1; lacking DNA, the TRBD2 call made by TCRdb goes unchecked. CDR1 and CDR2 (germline): SGHVS, FQNEAQ. The CDR3 runs 18 residues. The CDR3 region is CASSPNTGLAGGANEQFF.

The chain employs TRBV7-2 and TRBJ1-5. CDR1 SGHTA and CDR2 FQGNSA come from the germline V gene. CDR3 length: 13 residues. The CDR3 is CASSHNRREPQHF.

This rearrangement joins TRBV20-1 to TRBJ1-5; the D call from TCRdb, TRBD1, cannot be confirmed without DNA. In germline, CDR1 is DFQATT, CDR2 SNEGSKA (reference sequence). This CDR3 region has 16 residues. Here the CDR3 reads CSASLPGQVSNQPQHF.

The gene calls are TRBV5-1 and TRBJ1-1; the TRBD1 assignment by TCRdb is unverifiable without DNA. Germline assignment: CDR1 SGHRS and CDR2 YFSETQ. This CDR3 comprises 13 residues. The CDR3 region is CASSHGGNTEAFF.

The genes are TRBV11-2 and TRBJ2-6; TCRdb's assignment of TRBD2 cannot be checked, as there is no DNA. In germline, CDR1 is SGHAT, CDR2 FQNNGV. CDR3 length: 18 amino acids. CDR3 sequence reads: CASSPGLAGVSGANVLTF.

The chain joins TRBV3-1 to TRBJ1-3; with no DNA, the TCRdb D assignment of TRBD1 cannot be verified. CDR3 length: 15 residues. Germline CDR1 and CDR2: LGHDT and YNNKEL (reference sequence). The CDR3 is CASTPFGTQGNTIYF.

This chain links TRBV7-2 with TRBJ2-7. Per germline, CDR1 SGHTA and CDR2 FQGNSA. This CDR3 contains 14 residues. The CDR3 spells CASSSLSLSYEQYF.

The J gene is TRBJ1-3, the V gene TRBV27; the TCRdb call, TRBD1, lacks DNA for checking. The CDR3 totals 13 residues. Germline CDR1 MNHEY, CDR2 SMNVEV (reference sequence). CDR3 residues: CASSSYRGHTIYF.

This chain connects TRBV20-1 to TRBJ1-6; with no DNA, the TCRdb D assignment of TRBD1 cannot be verified. Germline CDR1 DFQATT, CDR2 SNEGSKA (reference sequence). The CDR3 consists of 15 residues. The CDR3 sequence is CSAPPRGFYNSPLHF.